This T cell receptor (beta chain) emerged from a study of T-cell memory formation after mild COVID-19. The wider study: The two donors had largely donor-specific TCR clusters. Findings and limits, study-wide: Clones that shrank (day 15 to 85) were balanced CD4/CD8, whereas later expanders leaned CD4+.

In this sample, this clonotype turned up a few times. Its antigen is unknown. Germline V CDR1 and CDR2: SGDLS, YYNGEE. The CDR3 length is 15 residues. J lost 6 bases, V lost 0 bases, and 3 bases had no gene match. TCR alpha and TCR beta cDNA libraries carrying sample barcodes and UMIs came from 5'RACE with constant-segment primers. TCRdb independently ran MiXCR on the 5' RACE reads; one entry per CDR3 protein. The table lists fewer than 150,000 distinct CDR3 sequences, about 14% of them singletons. Sequenced input: PBMCs or a T cell subset sorted from them (not recorded which). This sequence was found in an adult woman who had mild COVID-19 (a few samples of this study predate the infection). Cell type and time point are not known. The chain employs TRBV9 and TRBJ2-3; 11 nucleotides line up with TRBD2. The CDR3 loop is CASSVVVAGGDTQYF. CDR3 DNA: TGTGCCAGCAGCGTAGTGGTAGCGGGAGGGGATACGCAGTATTTT.